This T cell receptor (beta chain) was identified in a study of blood T cell repertoires in COVID-19. The wider study: The United States, Italy and Spain were the sources of the acute and convalescent COVID-19 samples. In each case, the material was cDNA or gDNA derived from T cells, B-cell-depleted T cells, or PBMCs.

At least ten counts were recorded for this clone. V was shortened by 1 base and J by 10 bases, with 18 bases between the two germline ends. The CDR3 consists of 15 residues. The V gene's germline CDR1 is SGDLS and CDR2 YYNGEE. Authors' processing steps: Estimation of nucleated cell counts relied on the amplification of reference gene primers. Clones were read by immunoSEQ multiplex PCR, and TCRdb kept only the in-frame ones, dropping some. V and J calls and clone size follow that table, whereas D and trimming were derived from the DNA. The table shows about 160,000 clones, with more than 80% occurring only once.

The chain links TRBV9 to TRBJ2-1, with D tentatively TRBD1 (6 bases). This receptor was taken from a man aged 65 to 79 with acute or convalescent COVID-19. Sequenced: peripheral blood. Here the CDR3 DNA reads TGTGCCAGCAGCGTAAACCCCACGACAGGAATAGAGCAGTTCTTC. It specifies CASSVNPTTGIEQFF.